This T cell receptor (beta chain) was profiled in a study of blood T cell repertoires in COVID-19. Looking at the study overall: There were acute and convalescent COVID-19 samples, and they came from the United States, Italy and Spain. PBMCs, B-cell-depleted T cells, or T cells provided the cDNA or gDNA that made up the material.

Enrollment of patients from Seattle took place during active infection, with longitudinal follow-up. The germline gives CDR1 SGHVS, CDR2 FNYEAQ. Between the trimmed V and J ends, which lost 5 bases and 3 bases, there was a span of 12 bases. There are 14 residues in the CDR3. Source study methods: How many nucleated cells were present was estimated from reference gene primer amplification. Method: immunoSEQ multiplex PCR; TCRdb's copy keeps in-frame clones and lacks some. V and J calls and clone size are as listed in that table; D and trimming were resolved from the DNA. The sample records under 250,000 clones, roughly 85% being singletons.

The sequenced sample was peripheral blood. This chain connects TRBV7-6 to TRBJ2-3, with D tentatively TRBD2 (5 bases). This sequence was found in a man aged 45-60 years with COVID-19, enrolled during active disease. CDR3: CASSAGLATDTQYF. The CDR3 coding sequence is TGTGCCAGCAGCGCAGGACTGGCGACAGATACGCAGTATTTT.